The TCR beta chain described here comes from a study of glioma-infiltrating T cells after dendritic cell vaccination. Study overall: Patients received three intradermal dendritic cell vaccine injections at biweekly intervals.

The germline CDR1 and CDR2 sequences are MNHEY and SVGAGI. The CDR3 totals 11 residues. The V and J ends lost 6 bases and 6 bases respectively, with 9 bases between them. Amplification used 60 V beta primers and 13 J beta primers. Here immunoSEQ multiplex PCR was the method, and the copy in TCRdb shows in-frame clones only, minus some. Among fewer than 65,000 clones listed, about nine tenths were seen once. Time point here: after dendritic cell vaccination, including at tumor progression/relapse. J is TRBJ2-7 and V is TRBV6-5; tentative D call: TRBD1 (5 bases). The origin of this receptor is a human donor with glioblastoma. Sequenced here: blood, sampled after dendritic cell vaccination. For the CDR3, the DNA is TGTGCCAGCAGCCAGGGTACCGAGCAGTACTTC. The encoded protein is CASSQGTEQYF.